The next 10 T cell receptor beta chains were all read from a single sample in a study of T-cell memory formation after mild COVID-19 (dated by TCRdb to about 2021). The library was generated by 5' RACE. TCRdb records Illumina NovaSeq 6000 as the sequencer. In-frame beta chains were kept once TCRdb had trimmed the public reads at Q25 with fastp and called clones with MiXCR. Identical CDR3 proteins give one entry, which carries the most common genes and DNA. The sample table shows more than 150,000 distinct CDR3 sequences, and around a fifth are seen once. The top ten clones comprise 23% of the sample. The sequenced sample was PBMCs or a T cell subset sorted from them (not recorded which). Every receptor here comes from an adult woman who had mild COVID-19 (a few samples of this study predate the infection). The sample titles of this study are shuffled in the database, so cell type and time point are left out; the donor was told from shared clones.

The table lists this clonotype with a few counts. The chain employs TRBV2 and TRBJ2-1; 7 positions agree with TRBD1. This CDR3 has 14 residues. The V gene's germline CDR1 is SNHLY and CDR2 FYNNEI. J gave up 2 bases and V 6 bases, and 4 bases lay outside the gene matches. CDR3 nucleotides: TGTGCCAGCAGAAGACAGGGCCCCTACAATGAGCAGTTCTTC. Amino acid sequence: CASRRQGPYNEQFF.

This clonotype was seen a handful of times. The rearrangement uses TRBV6-5 and TRBJ2-3, with D perhaps TRBD1 (6 bases). The CDR3 is 16 amino acids. V was shortened by 5 bases and J by 5 bases, with 20 bases between the two germline ends. Germline values: CDR1 MNHEY, CDR2 SVGAGI. CDR3 sequence (DNA): TGTGCCAGCAGTGACCCGGTCGAGGGGGTTGGAGATACGCAGTATTTT. It yields the protein CASSDPVEGVGDTQYF.

J is TRBJ1-1 and V is TRBV5-6; TRBD1 matches 7 bases. The CDR3 length is 16 residues. After removal of 1 base from V and 1 base from J, the junction contained 7 bases not matched to a gene. Per the germline V gene, CDR1 is SGHDT and CDR2 is YYEEEE. As DNA, the CDR3 is TGTGCCAGCAGCTTGTCCACACAGGGGCAGAACACTGAAGCTTTCTTT. Translating gives CASSLSTQGQNTEAFF.

The genes are TRBV11-2 and TRBJ2-5; TRBD1 matches 7 bases. Germline CDR1 reads SGHAT; CDR2 reads FQNNGV. After removal of 4 bases from V and 2 bases from J, the junction contained 7 bases not matched to a gene. The CDR3 spans 15 residues. CDR3 sequence (DNA): TGTGCCAGCAGCTCCCCCGGGGACAGACAAGAGACCCAGTACTTC. Translation gives CASSSPGDRQETQYF.

This sequence joins TRBV7-9 and TRBJ2-1; the match to TRBD1 covers 8 bases. Per germline, CDR1 SEHNR and CDR2 FQNEAQ (reference sequence). The CDR3 loop spans 15 amino acids. The J segment lost 5 bases and the V segment lost 5 bases, leaving 8 bases of the junction unmatched. The chain's CDR3 is CASSPSDRVDNEQFF. CDR3 sequence (DNA): TGTGCCAGCAGCCCATCGGACAGGGTAGACAATGAGCAGTTCTTC. The variable domain in full, completed from reference TRBV7-9 and TRBJ2-1, reads DTGVSQNPRHKITKRGQNVTFRCDPISEHNRLYWYRQTLGQGPEFLTYFQNEAQLEKSRLLSDRFSAERPKGSFSTLEIQRTEQGDSAMYLCASSPSDRVDNEQFFGPGTRLTVL.

CDR3 DNA sequence: TGTGCCAGCAGCTCGCCGCACCAGGGGGCTTGGGGCACTGAAGCTTTCTTT. Translating gives CASSSPHQGAWGTEAFF. J is TRBJ1-1 and V is TRBV11-2, with 8 bases aligning to TRBD1. Germline V CDR1 and CDR2: SGHAT, FQNNGV. V lost 4 bases, J lost 4 bases, and 14 bases stayed unmatched. This CDR3 is 17 amino acids long.

This clonotype was seen only a few times. This chain uses TRBV12-3 or TRBV12-4 with TRBJ2-7, with TRBD2 identical over 8 bases. Trimming cost V 2 bases and J 3 bases; bases outside gene matches: 3. The CDR3 loop spans 14 amino acids. CDR3 DNA: TGTGCCAGCAGTTTACTAGCGGGCGGCTACGAGCAGTACTTC. This sequence encodes CASSLLAGGYEQYF.

This clonotype came up a few times. The V and J genes are TRBV4-3 and TRBJ2-3, with 7 positions matching TRBD2. The junction had 7 bases not matched to a gene; V was cut back by 1 base and J by 3 bases. The CDR3 runs 16 residues. Looked up from germline, CDR1 is LGHNA and CDR2 is YSLEER. The CDR3 DNA sequence: TGCGCCAGCAGCCAAGTGTCGGGAGGAGCGACAGATACGCAGTATTTT. It is translated as CASSQVSGGATDTQYF.

The genes are TRBV7-8 and TRBJ2-7, with D perhaps given as TRBD1 or TRBD2 (5 bases each). Trimming removed 5 bases at V and 3 bases at J, with 14 bases between. This CDR3 is built from 14 residues. CDR1 is SGHVS, CDR2 FQNEAQ, per germline. The DNA for the CDR3 is TGTGCCAGCAGCGCCGGGACGGTGAACTACGAGCAGTACTTC. Protein sequence: CASSAGTVNYEQYF.

This clonotype occurred a few times. The chain combines TRBV10-3 with TRBJ2-3, with D uncertain. Germline CDR1 and CDR2: ENHRY and SYGVKD. Trimming stripped 2 bases from V and 6 bases from J, with 6 bases between. The CDR3 runs 12 residues. The CDR3: CAISEIGDTQYF. The CDR3 DNA is TGTGCCATCAGTGAGATAGGGGATACGCAGTATTTT.